This TCR beta chain was recovered during a study of identical twins. CDR1 is LNHNV, CDR2 YYDKDF, per germline (reference sequence). V was clipped by 1 base and J by 0 bases, with 3 bases between them. CDR3 length: 13 residues. MiXCR, applied by TCRdb to the 5' RACE reads, yields one record per CDR3 protein. Of 700,000 or so distinct CDR3 sequences listed, around 20% are singletons. The sample was also linked to a second study, of T cells expressing NK-cell markers.

The chain couples TRBV15 to TRBJ2-5; D is ambiguous. The sample taken for sequencing was PBMCs. This receptor was obtained from a woman aged 18-29 years in good health. Here the CDR3 reads CATSRVYQETQYF. The CDR3 nucleotides are TGTGCCACCAGCAGAGTGTACCAAGAGACCCAGTACTTC. The whole variable domain, remainder taken from reference TRBV15 and TRBJ2-5, is DAMVIQNPRYQVTQFGKPVTLSCSQTLNHNVMYWYQQKSSQAPKLLFHYYDKDFNNEADTPDNFQSRRPNTSFCFLDIRSPGLGDTAMYLCATSRVYQETQYFGPGTRLLVL.